Shown below are 9 T cell receptor beta chains from a single sample sequenced in a study of shared clonotypes between healthy human individuals. Naive-designated CD8 cells lacked CD45RO, were positively enriched for CCR7, and omitted terminally differentiated effector memory CD45RA+ cells. TCRdb's table, derived via immunoSEQ multiplex PCR, lists solely in-frame clones and lacks some. The sample holds millions of clones; about 93% are singletons and the top ten take under 2%. Source material: naive CD8+ T cells from PBMCs. These TCRs come from a man younger than 35 in good health. Some clones in this sample may be carry-over from other donors' samples.

In regard to this clone: This sample also contains other DNA sequences that code for the same CDR3. The chain carries TRBV30 and TRBJ2-2, with a weak D call TRBD2 (6 bases). Germline V gene data show CDR1 as GTSNPN and CDR2 as SVGIG (reference sequence). The V gene lost 0 bases and the J gene lost 1 base, with 9 bases spanning the gap. The length of the CDR3 is 15 residues. CDR3 nucleotide sequence: TGTGCCTGGAGTGTGGGGACTGTGAACACCGGGGAGCTGTTTTTT. Translation gives CAWSVGTVNTGELFF.

The genes are TRBV5-1 and TRBJ1-2; possibly TRBD1 for D (5 bases). V was trimmed by 1 base and J by 5 bases, leaving 15 bases between them. Germline CDR1 is SGHRS and CDR2 is YFSETQ. The CDR3 consists of 15 residues. CDR3: CASSLMPTGGYGYTF. As DNA, the CDR3 is TGCGCCAGCAGCTTGATGCCCACGGGGGGATATGGCTACACCTTC.

The rearrangement joins TRBV20-1 to TRBJ2-7; D gene uncertain. This CDR3 is built from 11 residues. Germline assignment: CDR1 DFQATT and CDR2 SNEGSKA (reference sequence). Trimming removed 7 bases from V and 0 bases from J, with 7 bases in between. The CDR3 here is CSGKHSYEQYF. Written as DNA, the CDR3 is TGCAGTGGTAAACACTCCTACGAGCAGTACTTC.

The chain has TRBV9 and TRBJ2-1, with TRBD2 identical over 14 bases. Germline V gene lookup returns CDR1 SGDLS and CDR2 YYNGEE. Trimming took 0 bases from V and 8 from J; bases not matched to a gene: 1. CDR3 length: 15 amino acids. In nucleotides, the CDR3 is TGTGCCAGCAGCGTAGCGGGACTAGCGGGAGATGAGCAGTTCTTC. Translating it yields CASSVAGLAGDEQFF. The full variable domain, with the rest looked up from reference TRBV9 and TRBJ2-1, is DSGVTQTPKHLITATGQRVTLRCSPRSGDLSVYWYQQSLDQGLQFLIQYYNGEERAKGNILERFSAQQFPDLHSELNLSSLELGDSALYFCASSVAGLAGDEQFFGPGTRLTVL.

V and J are TRBV27 and TRBJ2-5; D is tentatively TRBD1 or TRBD2 (5 bases each). Trimming removed 6 bases from V and 2 bases from J, with 10 bases in between. From germline, CDR1 is MNHEY and CDR2 SMNVEV (reference sequence). CDR3 length: 13 residues. CDR3 nucleotide sequence: TGTGCCAGCAGCCGGGACGATCAAGAGACCCAGTACTTC. This gives the protein CASSRDDQETQYF.

V and J are TRBV29-1 and TRBJ2-1; the D is unclear. From germline, CDR1 is SQVTM and CDR2 ANQGSEA. The CDR3 is 15 amino acids. The V and J ends lost 4 bases and 0 bases respectively, with 13 bases between them. The CDR3 DNA reads as TGCAGCGTTGTCGGCGGTTTTAGCTCCTACAATGAGCAGTTCTTC. This sequence encodes CSVVGGFSSYNEQFF.

This chain joins TRBV7-3 and TRBJ2-6, with unresolved D. This CDR3 has 13 amino acids. Between the trimmed V and J ends, which lost 5 bases and 0 bases, there was a span of 2 bases. Germline V gene sequence: CDR1 SGHTA, CDR2 FQGTGA. The CDR3 nucleotides are TGTGCCAGCAGCACCTCTGGGGCCAACGTCCTGACTTTC. This encodes CASSTSGANVLTF.

The J gene is TRBJ2-3, the V gene TRBV5-6, with a weak D call TRBD2 (7 bases). V was trimmed by 1 base and J by 7 bases, leaving 16 bases between them. Germline CDR1 is SGHDT and CDR2 is YYEEEE. The CDR3 has 15 residues. CDR3 sequence: CASSLRAGARNTQYF. CDR3 nucleotide sequence: TGTGCCAGCAGCTTGAGGGCGGGGGCGCGGAATACGCAGTATTTT.

J is TRBJ2-3 and V is TRBV7-9; TRBD2 matches at 13 bases. Germline CDR1 SEHNR, CDR2 FQNEAQ (reference sequence). There are 19 residues in the CDR3. After removal of 4 bases from V and 5 bases from J, the junction contained 15 bases not matched to a gene. The CDR3 protein is CASSSHRPGLAGVIDTQYF. DNA of the CDR3: TGTGCCAGCAGCTCCCATCGCCCCGGACTAGCGGGAGTTATAGATACGCAGTATTTT.